Presented here are 4 T cell receptor beta chains from one specimen sequenced in a study of OX40 agonist ivuxolimab in advanced cancers. The repertoire was sequenced with immunoSEQ multiplex PCR; TCRdb's copy has only in-frame clones and lacks some. The sample lists roughly 52,000 clones; just under 85% were seen once. Source: CD4+ or CD8+ T cells sorted from blood, taken in a trial of the OX40 agonist ivuxolimab. The source is an adult with an advanced solid tumor such as melanoma, head and neck, liver or kidney cancer.

This sequence joins TRBV5-1 and TRBJ2-7; 7 positions match TRBD2. This CDR3 is built from 14 residues. In germline, CDR1 is SGHRS, CDR2 YFSETQ. Losses at the gene ends were 2 bases for V and 2 bases for J; bases not matched to a gene: 4. Here the CDR3 reads CASSFGLGAYEQYF. The CDR3 DNA reads as TGCGCCAGCAGCTTTGGACTAGGAGCCTACGAGCAGTACTTC.

This clone was picked up one time. This chain links TRBV7-8 with TRBJ1-6, with D perhaps TRBD1 (6 bases). CDR3 length equals 16 residues. Germline CDR1 reads SGHVS; CDR2 reads FQNEAQ. Between the trimmed V and J ends, which lost 1 base and 6 bases, there was a span of 13 bases. CDR3 region: CASSLGGALGNSPLHF. CDR3 DNA: TGTGCCAGCAGCTTAGGGGGGGCGCTGGGTAATTCACCCCTCCACTTT.

This clone was counted only a few times. The V call is TRBV28, the J call TRBJ1-1; 10 nucleotides align to TRBD1. Germline assignment: CDR1 MDHEN and CDR2 SYDVKM. The CDR3 loop spans 14 amino acids. J lost 5 bases, V lost 6 bases, and 6 bases had no gene match. CDR3 sequence: CASSIDRGHTEAFF. In DNA form, the CDR3 reads TGTGCCAGCAGCATAGACAGGGGGCATACTGAAGCTTTCTTT.

The V call is TRBV2, the J call TRBJ2-5; D might be TRBD2 (7 bases). There are 15 residues in the CDR3. The germline V and J ends were trimmed by 8 bases and 2 bases, with 18 bases remaining between them. Per germline, CDR1 SNHLY and CDR2 FYNNEI. For the CDR3, the DNA is TGTGCCAGCGCCCGCGGGGGAGGGGGTCAAGAGACCCAGTACTTC. Protein: CASARGGGGQETQYF.